These T cell receptor beta chains were read from a single sample in a study of T cells expressing NK-cell markers. Each CDR3 protein gets one entry in TCRdb, which reprocessed the 5' RACE reads and gives no DNA. The sample table includes roughly 180,000 distinct CDR3 sequences. The sequenced material came from blood T cells: a sorted CD56 or NKG2C T cell subset, CD4+ or CD8+ T cells, or bulk PBMC T cells (not recorded which). Receptor source: a woman aged 18-70 years in good health. The CDR3 runs from the conserved cysteine through the conserved F or W. Fields, in order: V gene, J gene, CDR3 protein.

V gene: TRBV7-2; J gene: TRBJ1-1; CDR3 protein: CASSQNTEAFF
V gene: TRBV7-2; J gene: TRBJ2-5; CDR3 protein: CASSPGGAGGETQYF
V gene: TRBV20-1; J gene: TRBJ2-2; CDR3 protein: CSAREQRRNTGELFF
V gene: TRBV29-1; J gene: TRBJ2-1; CDR3 protein: CSVERSTYNEQFF
V gene: TRBV20-1; J gene: TRBJ1-1; CDR3 protein: CSARSDSTAFF
V gene: TRBV4-1; J gene: TRBJ1-5; CDR3 protein: CASSRYENLDQPQHF
V gene: TRBV9; J gene: TRBJ2-7; CDR3 protein: CASSVGIPTYEQYF
V gene: TRBV12-3/TRBV12-4; J gene: TRBJ2-7; CDR3 protein: CASSFTDYEQYF
V gene: TRBV21-1; J gene: TRBJ2-1; CDR3 protein: CASSQRGSVNEQFF
V gene: TRBV2; J gene: TRBJ1-6; CDR3 protein: CASTQNSPLHF
V gene: TRBV1; J gene: TRBJ2-1; CDR3 protein: CTSSQEWEAYNEQFF
V gene: TRBV5-1; J gene: TRBJ2-5; CDR3 protein: CASSNVGVETQYF
V gene: TRBV10-3; J gene: TRBJ2-1; CDR3 protein: CAISVSPGQSEQFF
V gene: TRBV5-1; J gene: TRBJ2-3; CDR3 protein: CASSRLAGAVDTQYF
V gene: TRBV25-1; J gene: TRBJ2-2; CDR3 protein: CASSALAGAGELFF
V gene: TRBV7-8; J gene: TRBJ1-3; CDR3 protein: CASSLQGSSGNTIYF
V gene: TRBV19; J gene: TRBJ2-2; CDR3 protein: CASSSGTRGTGELFF
V gene: TRBV3-1; J gene: TRBJ2-1; CDR3 protein: CASSPFEGRNEQFF
V gene: TRBV5-1; J gene: TRBJ1-1; CDR3 protein: CASSLDPLGGSEAFF
V gene: TRBV5-1; J gene: TRBJ2-7; CDR3 protein: CASSLLTGNRNYEQYF
V gene: TRBV15; J gene: TRBJ2-5; CDR3 protein: CATSRDRVVGETQYF
V gene: TRBV6-5; J gene: TRBJ2-1; CDR3 protein: CASSYSTSGRTRQFF
V gene: TRBV18; J gene: TRBJ2-3; CDR3 protein: CASSIGPEGDTQYF
V gene: TRBV7-2; J gene: TRBJ1-4; CDR3 protein: CASRGQGAEKLFF
V gene: TRBV27; J gene: TRBJ2-1; CDR3 protein: CASSTLGGHNEQFF
V gene: TRBV20-1; J gene: TRBJ1-3; CDR3 protein: CSARRAYSGNTIYF
V gene: TRBV20-1; J gene: TRBJ2-5; CDR3 protein: CSARVGSGRDETQYF
V gene: TRBV7-2; J gene: TRBJ2-1; CDR3 protein: CASSWRTGNEQFF
V gene: TRBV5-1; J gene: TRBJ1-2; CDR3 protein: CASSLDRFSGYTF
V gene: TRBV7-6; J gene: TRBJ2-7; CDR3 protein: CASSLAAGGPYEQYF
V gene: TRBV5-6; J gene: TRBJ2-3; CDR3 protein: CASSLGVGLTDTQYF
V gene: TRBV5-1; J gene: TRBJ2-5; CDR3 protein: CASSRGQSMKETQYF
V gene: TRBV12-3/TRBV12-4; J gene: TRBJ1-1; CDR3 protein: CASSAGIANTEAFF
V gene: TRBV6-1; J gene: TRBJ1-3; CDR3 protein: CASSEAPSSGNTIYF
V gene: TRBV18; J gene: TRBJ1-2; CDR3 protein: CASSPPVLGYTF
V gene: TRBV29-1; J gene: TRBJ2-3; CDR3 protein: CSGTQGADTQYF
V gene: TRBV20-1; J gene: TRBJ2-7; CDR3 protein: CSASPVSGGTYEQYF
V gene: TRBV5-1; J gene: TRBJ1-4; CDR3 protein: CASSLAEFRGNEKLFF
V gene: TRBV4-1; J gene: TRBJ1-5; CDR3 protein: CASSQPGGRQPQHF
V gene: TRBV24-1; J gene: TRBJ2-2; CDR3 protein: CATSDPRQGANTGELFF
V gene: TRBV7-6; J gene: TRBJ1-4; CDR3 protein: CASSSRGIANEKLFF
V gene: TRBV20-1; J gene: TRBJ2-4; CDR3 protein: CSAPGQSGNIQYF
V gene: TRBV6-1; J gene: TRBJ1-5; CDR3 protein: CASSKTGNQPQHF
V gene: TRBV5-1; J gene: TRBJ1-4; CDR3 protein: CASSPGAQEKLFF